The next 10 T cell receptor beta chains were all read from a single sample in a study of OX40 agonist ivuxolimab in advanced cancers. TCRdb's table, derived via immunoSEQ multiplex PCR, lists solely in-frame clones and lacks some. The repertoire holds around 64,000 clones, with over 65% as singletons. This specimen was CD4+ or CD8+ T cells sorted from blood, taken in a trial of the OX40 agonist ivuxolimab. The source is an adult with an advanced solid tumor such as melanoma, head and neck, liver or kidney cancer.

V and J are TRBV30 and TRBJ2-1; D not certain. Per germline, CDR1 GTSNPN and CDR2 SVGIG (reference sequence). Trimming took 6 bases from V and 3 from J, leaving 6 bases between them. This CDR3 contains 11 residues. Here the CDR3 reads CACRDYNEQFF. Written as DNA, the CDR3 is TGTGCCTGTAGGGACTACAATGAGCAGTTCTTC.

This rearrangement joins TRBV6-5 to TRBJ1-3, with D unclear. In germline, CDR1 is MNHEY, CDR2 SVGAGI. V was trimmed by 2 bases and J by 4 bases, leaving 6 bases between them. The CDR3 is made up of 13 amino acids. The chain's CDR3 is CASSYARGNTIYF. The CDR3 DNA reads TGTGCCAGCAGTTACGCCCGGGGAAACACCATATATTTT.

The genes are TRBV7-2 and TRBJ2-3; D unresolved. CDR3 length: 13 residues. Germline V gives CDR1 SGHTA, CDR2 FQGNSA. The V end was cut by 1 base, the J end by 10 bases, with 12 bases between. CDR3 amino acids: CASSLESSRAQYF. CDR3 DNA sequence: TGTGCCAGCAGCTTAGAGTCCAGCCGCGCGCAGTATTTT.

V and J are TRBV7-3 and TRBJ1-1; D uncertain. Per germline, CDR1 SGHTA and CDR2 FQGTGA. CDR3 size: 12 residues. V shed 5 bases and J shed 13 bases, with 17 bases lying between them. The CDR3 DNA follows: TGTGCCAGCAGCCCCGGACCGCATGAGGTTTTCTTT. Translated, it gives CASSPGPHEVFF.

The chain employs TRBV7-3 and TRBJ2-5; 11 bases agree with TRBD2. The germline gives CDR1 SGHTA, CDR2 FQGTGA. The CDR3 covers 15 residues. The V and J ends lost 5 bases and 5 bases, in that order; junction bases with no gene match: 7. CDR3 amino acids: CASSPIAGGLETQYF. CDR3 bases: TGTGCCAGCAGCCCAATAGCGGGGGGGCTGGAGACCCAGTACTTC.

The genes are TRBV19 and TRBJ1-4; 7 nucleotides line up with TRBD1. The junction had 1 base not matched to a gene; V was cut back by 6 bases and J by 3 bases. The germline gives CDR1 LNHDA, CDR2 SQIVND (reference sequence). The CDR3 sequence is 13 residues long. CDR3 nucleotides: TGTGCCAGTAGAGGACAGGCTAATGAAAAACTGTTTTTT. Protein product: CASRGQANEKLFF.

The CDR3 sequence is CASSVQSSGANVLTF. CDR3 coding DNA: TGTGCCAGCAGTGTACAAAGCTCTGGGGCCAACGTCCTGACTTTC. The chain combines TRBV2 with TRBJ2-6; no clear D. The CDR3 extends over 15 amino acids. Germline V lookup: CDR1 SNHLY, CDR2 FYNNEI. Trimming removed 4 bases at V and 0 bases at J, with 7 bases between.

V and J are TRBV14 and TRBJ2-1; D possibly corresponds to TRBD2 (6 bases). There are 16 residues in the CDR3. Germline values: CDR1 SGHDN, CDR2 FVKESK. V was clipped by 3 bases and J by 3 bases, with 15 bases between them. CDR3 residues: CASSQSASVGYNEQFF. The CDR3 region has the DNA TGTGCCAGCAGCCAGTCGGCTAGCGTAGGCTACAATGAGCAGTTCTTC. Looking up the rest from reference TRBV14 and TRBJ2-1 gives the full variable domain: EAGVTQFPSHSVIEKGQTVTLRCDPISGHDNLYWYRRVMGKEIKFLLHFVKESKQDESGMPNNRFLAERTGGTYSTLKVQPAELEDSGVYFCASSQSASVGYNEQFFGPGTRLTVL.

This chain joins TRBV10-3 and TRBJ1-2; D not resolved. Trimming removed 3 bases from V and 3 bases from J, with 8 bases in between. The CDR3 runs to 13 residues. Germline loops: CDR1 ENHRY, CDR2 SYGVKD. The CDR3 DNA follows: TGTGCCATCAGTGATGGTAGGGACTATGGCTACACCTTC. This sequence encodes CAISDGRDYGYTF.

The rearrangement joins TRBV18 to TRBJ1-3; D is possibly TRBD1 (6 bases). Germline V lookup: CDR1 KGHSH, CDR2 LQKENI. V was shortened by 2 bases and J by 4 bases, with 6 bases between the two germline ends. This CDR3 contains 13 residues. DNA of the CDR3: TGTGCCAGCTCACCAGGACAGGGAAACACCATATATTTT. Amino acid sequence: CASSPGQGNTIYF. Using reference TRBV18 and TRBJ1-3 for the parts outside the CDR3, the full variable domain is NAGVMQNPRHLVRRRGQEARLRCSPMKGHSHVYWYRQLPEEGLKFMVYLQKENIIDESGMPKERFSAEFPKEGPSILRIQQVVRGDSAAYFCASSPGQGNTIYFGEGSWLTVV.